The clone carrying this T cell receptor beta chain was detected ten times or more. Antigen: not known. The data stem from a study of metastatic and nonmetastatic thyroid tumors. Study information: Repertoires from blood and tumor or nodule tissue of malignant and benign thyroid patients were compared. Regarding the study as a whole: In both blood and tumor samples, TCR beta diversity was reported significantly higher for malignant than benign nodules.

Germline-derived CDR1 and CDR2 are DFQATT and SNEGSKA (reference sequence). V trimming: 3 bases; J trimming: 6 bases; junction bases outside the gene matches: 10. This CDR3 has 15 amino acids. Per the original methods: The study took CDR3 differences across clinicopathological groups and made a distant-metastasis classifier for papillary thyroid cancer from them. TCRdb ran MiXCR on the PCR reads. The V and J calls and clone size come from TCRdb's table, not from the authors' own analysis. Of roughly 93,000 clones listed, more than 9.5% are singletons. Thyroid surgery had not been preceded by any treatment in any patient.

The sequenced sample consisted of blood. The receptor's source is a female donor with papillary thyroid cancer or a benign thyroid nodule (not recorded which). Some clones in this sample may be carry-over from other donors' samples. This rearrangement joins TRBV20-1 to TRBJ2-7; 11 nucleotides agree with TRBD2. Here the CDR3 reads CSARATSGISREQYF. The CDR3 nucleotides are TGCAGTGCTAGGGCGACTAGCGGGATCTCCCGCGAGCAGTACTTC.